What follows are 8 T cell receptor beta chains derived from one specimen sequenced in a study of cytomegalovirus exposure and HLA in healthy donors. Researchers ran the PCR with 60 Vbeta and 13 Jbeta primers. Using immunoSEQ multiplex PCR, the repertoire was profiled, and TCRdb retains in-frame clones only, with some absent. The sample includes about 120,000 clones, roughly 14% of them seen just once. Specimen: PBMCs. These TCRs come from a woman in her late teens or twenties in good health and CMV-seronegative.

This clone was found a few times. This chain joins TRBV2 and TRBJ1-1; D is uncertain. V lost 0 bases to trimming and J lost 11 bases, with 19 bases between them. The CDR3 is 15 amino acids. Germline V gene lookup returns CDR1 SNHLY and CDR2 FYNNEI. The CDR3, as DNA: TGTGCCAGCAGTGAAGCGCTTGGCAGCCCCGTCGGGGCTTTCTTT. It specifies CASSEALGSPVGAFF.

DNA of the CDR3: TGTGCCAGCAGCCCGACAGGGGGCAACTATGGCTACACCTTC. It is translated as CASSPTGGNYGYTF. The chain has TRBV4-2 and TRBJ1-2; 10 bases fit TRBD1. CDR3 length: 14 amino acids. Trimming at V came to 4 bases and at J to 2 bases, leaving 1 base not matched to a gene. Germline V gives CDR1 LGHNA, CDR2 YNFKEQ.

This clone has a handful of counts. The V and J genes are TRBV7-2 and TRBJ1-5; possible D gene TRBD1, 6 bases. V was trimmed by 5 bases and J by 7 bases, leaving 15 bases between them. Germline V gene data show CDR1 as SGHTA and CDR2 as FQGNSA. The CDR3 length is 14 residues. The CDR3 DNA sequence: TGTGCCAGCAGCCCCCACAGGGTCGAGCAGCCCCAGCATTTT. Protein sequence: CASSPHRVEQPQHF. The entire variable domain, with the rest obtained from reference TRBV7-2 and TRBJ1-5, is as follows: GAGVSQSPSNKVTEKGKDVELRCDPISGHTALYWYRQSLGQGLEFLIYFQGNSAPDKSGLPSDRFSAERTGGSVSTLTIQRTQQEDSAVYLCASSPHRVEQPQHFGDGTRLSIL.

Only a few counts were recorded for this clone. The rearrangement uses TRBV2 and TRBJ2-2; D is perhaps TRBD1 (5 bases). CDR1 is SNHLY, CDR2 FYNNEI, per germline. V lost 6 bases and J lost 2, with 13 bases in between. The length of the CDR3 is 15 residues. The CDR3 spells CASSAIGHNTGELFF. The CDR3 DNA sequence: TGTGCCAGCAGCGCAATCGGACACAACACCGGGGAGCTGTTTTTT. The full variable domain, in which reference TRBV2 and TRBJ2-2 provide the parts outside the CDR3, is EPEVTQTPSHQVTQMGQEVILRCVPISNHLYFYWYRQILGQKVEFLVSFYNNEISEKSEIFDDQFSVERPDGSNFTLKIRSTKLEDSAMYFCASSAIGHNTGELFFGEGSRLTVL.

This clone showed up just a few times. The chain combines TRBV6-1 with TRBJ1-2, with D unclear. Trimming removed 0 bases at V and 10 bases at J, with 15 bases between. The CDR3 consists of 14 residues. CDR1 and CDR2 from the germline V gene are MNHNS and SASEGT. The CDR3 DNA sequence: TGTGCCAGCAGTGAAGCAGGTGGGCTTATGGCCTACACCTTC. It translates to CASSEAGGLMAYTF.

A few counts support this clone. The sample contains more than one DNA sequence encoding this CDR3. CDR3 residues: CASSSLATEAFF. CDR3 nucleotide sequence: TGTGCCAGCAGTAGCCTCGCCACTGAAGCTTTCTTT. The J gene is TRBJ1-1, the V gene TRBV15; D gene unclear. The CDR3 contains 12 residues. V was clipped by 10 bases and J by 4 bases, with 13 bases between them. The V gene's germline CDR1 is LNHNV and CDR2 YYDKDF (reference sequence).

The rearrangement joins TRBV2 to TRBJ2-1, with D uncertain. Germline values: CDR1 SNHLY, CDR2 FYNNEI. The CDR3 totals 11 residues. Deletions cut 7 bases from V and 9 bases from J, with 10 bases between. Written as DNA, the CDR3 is TGTGCCAGCAAGGTTGCTAGTGAGCAGTTCTTC. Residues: CASKVASEQFF.

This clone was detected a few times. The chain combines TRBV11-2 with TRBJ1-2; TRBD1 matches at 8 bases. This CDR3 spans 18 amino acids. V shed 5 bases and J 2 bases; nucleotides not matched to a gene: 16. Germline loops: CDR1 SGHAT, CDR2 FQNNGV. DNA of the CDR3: TGTGCCAGCAGCCCTGGACGAAGAGGGACAGGAGGAAACTATGGCTACACCTTC. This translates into CASSPGRRGTGGNYGYTF.